Presented here are 30 T cell receptor beta chains from one specimen sequenced in a study of T cell responses to AZD1222 COVID-19 vaccine. Measured with immunoSEQ multiplex PCR; TCRdb has only the in-frame clones, and not every one. The sample includes 150,000 to 200,000 clones, over 90% seen only once; the top ten take about 2.5%. The sequencing here drew on peripheral blood, taken on day 0 of AZD1222 vaccination. These receptors all come from an adult in good health.

V is TRBV5-1 and J is TRBJ2-7, with TRBD1 identical over 9 bases. Germline trimming cut 4 bases from V and 4 bases from J; bases unmatched to any gene: 15. The CDR3 length is 17 residues. Germline V gene sequence: CDR1 SGHRS, CDR2 YFSETQ. The CDR3 DNA sequence: TGCGCCAGCAGCCCGCGGTACGGGGGACAGGGAATATACGAGCAGTACTTC. Protein sequence: CASSPRYGGQGIYEQYF.

The rearrangement joins TRBV24-1 to TRBJ2-7; possible D gene TRBD2, 6 bases. Germline CDR1 KGHDR, CDR2 SFDVKD. The CDR3 has 13 amino acids. Between the trimmed V and J ends, which lost 3 bases and 3 bases, there was a span of 8 bases. Here the CDR3 reads CATSDGGLYEQYF. DNA of the CDR3: TGTGCCACCAGTGATGGGGGACTCTACGAGCAGTACTTC.

The chain has TRBV5-8 and TRBJ1-2; 10 bases are shared with TRBD1. V lost 2 bases, J lost 7 bases, and 8 bases stayed unmatched. The CDR3 is made up of 15 amino acids. Per the germline V gene, CDR1 is SGHTS and CDR2 is YDEGEE. CDR3 DNA: TGTGCCAGCAGCTTAGGGACAGGGGTTTGGAGTGGCTACACCTTC. It is translated as CASSLGTGVWSGYTF. The entire variable domain, with the rest obtained from reference TRBV5-8 and TRBJ1-2, is as follows: EAGVTQSPTHLIKTRGQQATLRCSPISGHTSVYWYQQALGLGLQFLLWYDEGEERNRGNFPPRFSGRQFPNYSSELNVNALELEDSALYLCASSLGTGVWSGYTFGSGTRLTVV.

The chain uses TRBV28 and TRBJ1-5; D perhaps matches TRBD1 (5 bases). V lost 5 bases to trimming and J lost 0 bases, with 14 bases between them. The CDR3 runs 16 residues. CDR1 is MDHEN, CDR2 SYDVKM, per germline. The CDR3 region has the DNA TGTGCCAGCAGTCCCCGGGGGGGAAATAGCAATCAGCCCCAGCATTTT. This codes for CASSPRGGNSNQPQHF.

The rearrangement uses TRBV12-3 or TRBV12-4 and TRBJ1-1; D is perhaps TRBD1 (5 bases). The V and J ends lost 6 bases and 7 bases respectively, with 15 bases between them. CDR3 length equals 13 residues. CDR3 coding DNA: TGTGCCAGCAGGGAAACAGGCTCGGGTGAAGCTTTCTTT. The encoded protein is CASRETGSGEAFF.

The chain recombines TRBV3-1 (or the pseudogene TRBV3-2) with TRBJ1-1; D is unresolved. The V gene's germline CDR1 is LGHDT and CDR2 YNNKEL (reference sequence). This CDR3 contains 14 residues. V lost 2 bases to trimming and J lost 4 bases, with 11 bases between them. CDR3 residues: CASSQPQEGTEAFF. CDR3 nucleotides: TGTGCCAGCAGCCAACCCCAGGAGGGCACTGAAGCTTTCTTT.

The V and J genes are TRBV28 and TRBJ1-2, with 7 bases fitting TRBD1. This CDR3 spans 12 amino acids. V dropped 7 bases and J dropped 7; count of bases not matched to a gene: 6. The V gene's germline CDR1 is MDHEN and CDR2 SYDVKM. CDR3 coding DNA: TGTGCCAGCAAAGGGGGCCCGGGTGGCTACACCTTC. It encodes CASKGGPGGYTF.

The DNA for the CDR3 is TGTGCCAGCAGCCCAACCCCCCACTGGAATGACGAGCAGTACTTC. Translation: CASSPTPHWNDEQYF. The chain employs TRBV7-3 and TRBJ2-7; unclear D gene. Looked up from germline, CDR1 is SGHTA and CDR2 is FQGTGA. There are 15 residues in the CDR3. The germline V and J ends were trimmed by 5 bases and 5 bases, with 19 bases remaining between them. The complete variable domain, with remaining parts taken from reference TRBV7-3 and TRBJ2-7, reads GAGVSQTPSNKVTEKGKYVELRCDPISGHTALYWYRQSLGQGPEFLIYFQGTGAADDSGLPNDRFFAVRPEGSVSTLKIQRTERGDSAVYLCASSPTPHWNDEQYFGPGTRLTVT.

The J gene is TRBJ1-6, the V gene TRBV28, with D uncertain. Germline-derived CDR1 and CDR2 are MDHEN and SYDVKM. CDR3 length: 14 residues. Between the trimmed V and J ends, which lost 4 bases and 8 bases, there was a span of 12 bases. CDR3 sequence: CASSSYSRDSPLHF. The CDR3 bases are TGTGCCAGCAGTTCCTATTCAAGGGATTCACCCCTCCACTTT.

The CDR3 sequence: CARSSHSSGPSYEQYF. As DNA, the CDR3 is TGTGCCAGAAGCTCCCACTCTAGCGGACCCTCCTACGAGCAGTACTTC. V usage is TRBV5-3 and J usage is TRBJ2-7; 7 positions agree with TRBD2. TRBV5-3 is an ORF, with its function uncertain. J lost 0 bases, V lost 3 bases, and 9 bases had no gene match. This CDR3 has 16 amino acids.

This chain connects TRBV7-3 to TRBJ2-7, with TRBD2 matching 13 bases. The V and J ends lost 5 bases and 5 bases, in that order; junction bases with no gene match: 9. The CDR3 spans 16 residues. The germline V gene has CDR1 SGHTA and CDR2 FQGTGA. This CDR3 reads CASSPYGTSGNDEQYF. DNA of the CDR3: TGTGCCAGCAGCCCATACGGGACTAGCGGGAACGACGAGCAGTACTTC.

This sequence joins TRBV25-1 and TRBJ2-1, with D perhaps TRBD1 (6 bases). V gave up 2 bases and J gave up 9 bases, with 14 bases separating them. This CDR3 spans 14 amino acids. Germline V gene sequence: CDR1 MGHDK, CDR2 SYGVNS. CDR3 sequence: CASSEPQGRAEQFF. The CDR3, as DNA: TGTGCCAGCAGTGAACCACAGGGTCGGGCTGAGCAGTTCTTC.

This rearrangement joins TRBV28 to TRBJ1-1; 8 bases line up with TRBD1. The CDR3 is 16 residues long. V was pared by 7 bases and J by 0 bases, with 10 bases of the junction left unmatched. The V gene's germline CDR1 is MDHEN and CDR2 SYDVKM. The CDR3 loop reads CASTSPGTGLNTEAFF. The CDR3 bases are TGTGCCAGCACTTCCCCCGGGACAGGATTGAACACTGAAGCTTTCTTT.

The rearrangement uses TRBV3-1 (or the pseudogene TRBV3-2) and TRBJ2-7; 7 bases align to TRBD2. V was clipped by 1 base and J by 2 bases; unmatched bases: 8. There are 16 residues in the CDR3. Germline CDR1 LGHDT, CDR2 YNNKEL (reference sequence). The CDR3: CASSQVFYAGAYEQYF. The CDR3 nucleotides read TGTGCCAGCAGCCAAGTTTTTTACGCGGGAGCCTACGAGCAGTACTTC.

V and J are TRBV11-1 and TRBJ2-2; TRBD2 is a possible D gene (7 bases). Trimming stripped 10 bases from V and 7 bases from J, with 22 bases between. This CDR3 is built from 15 residues. CDR1 and CDR2 from the germline V gene are SGHAT and FQDESV (reference sequence). The CDR3 DNA is TGTGCCACCTCGTCCGTGCGGGGGCGGGGCGGGGAGCTGTTTTTT. Translated, it gives CATSSVRGRGGELFF.

The chain is built from TRBV5-1 and TRBJ2-7; D perhaps matches TRBD2 (5 bases). This CDR3 spans 14 amino acids. The V end was cut by 4 bases, the J end by 5 bases, with 16 bases between. Per germline, CDR1 SGHRS and CDR2 YFSETQ. The DNA of the CDR3 is TGCGCCAGCAGCCAGACTACTACGGTCCACGAGCAGTACTTC. Amino acids: CASSQTTTVHEQYF.

V is TRBV6-1 and J is TRBJ2-7, with TRBD2 matching 8 bases. The CDR3 is 16 amino acids. Germline V gene data show CDR1 as MNHNS and CDR2 as SASEGT. V shed 4 bases and J 3 bases; nucleotides not matched to a gene: 11. This CDR3 reads CASSGMSGSWFYEQYF. The DNA of the CDR3 is TGTGCCAGCAGTGGGATGAGCGGGAGTTGGTTCTACGAGCAGTACTTC.

This clone was observed a single time. V is TRBV7-9 and J is TRBJ1-2; TRBD1 agrees at 9 bases. J gave up 7 bases and V 5 bases, and 11 bases lay outside the gene matches. The CDR3 spans 15 residues. Germline V gene lookup returns CDR1 SEHNR and CDR2 FQNEAQ (reference sequence). This CDR3 reads CASSLQPGTGTGYTF. CDR3 DNA: TGTGCCAGCAGCCTACAACCCGGGACAGGGACTGGCTACACCTTC.

This chain uses TRBV15 with TRBJ1-2; TRBD1 matches 8 bases. The CDR3 contains 14 residues. The trim removed 3 bases at V and 7 bases at J, leaving 7 bases unmatched. In germline, CDR1 is LNHNV, CDR2 YYDKDF (reference sequence). CDR3 sequence: CATSSLRTGIGYTF. The CDR3 nucleotides read TGTGCCACCAGCAGCCTCAGGACAGGGATTGGCTACACCTTC.

V gene TRBV30 combines with J gene TRBJ1-2; D is uncertain. CDR3 size: 12 residues. Germline lookup yields CDR1 GTSNPN and CDR2 SVGIG (reference sequence). Between the trimmed V and J ends, which lost 0 bases and 0 bases, there was a span of 2 bases. CDR3 residues: CAWSVTNYGYTF. The CDR3 coding sequence is TGTGCCTGGAGTGTAACTAACTATGGCTACACCTTC.

CDR3 in DNA: TGTGCCAGCTCCCTGGACAGGGGCGCCCCGAATTCACCCCTCCACTTT. Protein sequence: CASSLDRGAPNSPLHF. J is TRBJ1-6 and V is TRBV18; 9 bases fit TRBD1. CDR3 length: 16 residues. V lost 6 bases and J lost 7; bases outside the gene matches: 10. Germline V CDR1 and CDR2: KGHSH, LQKENI.

The chain uses TRBV4-2 and TRBJ1-3, with 7 bases identical to TRBD1. Unmatched junction bases numbered 10, after V lost 4 bases and J lost 1 base. Germline CDR1 reads LGHNA; CDR2 reads YNFKEQ. CDR3 length: 17 amino acids. The CDR3 is CASSLPPGQISGNTIYF. DNA of the CDR3: TGTGCCAGCAGCCTTCCCCCGGGACAGATATCTGGAAACACCATATATTTT.

CDR3 loop: CASSQDLVGSTGYTF. CDR3 DNA sequence: TGCGCCAGCAGCCAAGATCTAGTTGGGTCTACTGGCTACACCTTC. The chain employs TRBV4-3 and TRBJ1-2; D is unclear. The CDR3 runs to 15 residues. The V gene lost 0 bases and the J gene lost 7 bases, with 15 bases spanning the gap. Germline V gives CDR1 LGHNA, CDR2 YSLEER.

The gene calls are TRBV10-1 and TRBJ2-1; D may be TRBD2 (6 bases). Trimming took off 6 bases at V and 6 bases at J, with 15 bases between the two ends. Germline V CDR1 and CDR2: WNHNN, SYGVQD (reference sequence). The CDR3 contains 14 residues. The CDR3 loop reads CASSPGSEINEQFF. In DNA, the CDR3 is TGCGCCAGCAGCCCCGGGAGCGAGATCAATGAGCAGTTCTTC.

J is TRBJ1-3 and V is TRBV9; D unresolved. V lost 0 bases, J lost 2 bases, and 12 bases lay in between. Germline V gives CDR1 SGDLS, CDR2 YYNGEE. This CDR3 is built from 16 residues. The CDR3, as DNA: TGTGCCAGCAGCGTAGCGGTCTTCGGGGCTGGAAACACCATATATTTT. This gives the protein CASSVAVFGAGNTIYF.

The chain links TRBV10-3 to TRBJ1-6, with 9 bases aligning to TRBD1. Trimming took 5 bases from V and 8 from J; bases not matched to a gene: 10. CDR3 length: 16 residues. The germline V gene encodes CDR1 ENHRY and CDR2 SYGVKD. Here the CDR3 DNA reads TGTGCCATCAGTCCGGACAGGGGCTTTCTTGATTCACCCCTCCACTTT. Amino acid sequence: CAISPDRGFLDSPLHF.

In this sample, this clone turned up once. The CDR3 region has the DNA TGTGCCAGCATCTCACCGGGGCCTAATAATTCACCCCTCCACTTT. It is translated as CASISPGPNNSPLHF. The V call is TRBV28, the J call TRBJ1-6; a possible D gene is TRBD1 (5 bases). Germline CDR1 is MDHEN and CDR2 is SYDVKM. V was trimmed by 7 bases and J by 5 bases, leaving 15 bases between them. The length of the CDR3 is 15 residues.

V is TRBV27 and J is TRBJ2-1, with a tentative D call TRBD2 (6 bases). Per the germline V gene, CDR1 is MNHEY and CDR2 is SMNVEV (reference sequence). V dropped 8 bases and J dropped 1 base, with 12 bases sitting between them. This CDR3 spans 14 amino acids. CDR3 region: CASGRDSSYNEQFF. Written as DNA, the CDR3 is TGTGCCAGCGGCCGGGACTCTTCCTACAATGAGCAGTTCTTC.

The gene calls are TRBV10-3 and TRBJ2-1; 7 bases fit TRBD1. Germline assignment: CDR1 ENHRY and CDR2 SYGVKD. The CDR3 sequence is 15 residues long. The V and J ends lost 4 bases and 5 bases, in that order; junction bases with no gene match: 8. CDR3 protein: CAISAYRDSHNEQFF. The CDR3, as DNA: TGTGCCATCAGTGCGTACCGGGACAGTCACAATGAGCAGTTCTTC.

This clone has a single count. The rearrangement joins TRBV24-1 to TRBJ2-7; unclear D gene. Germline values: CDR1 KGHDR, CDR2 SFDVKD. This CDR3 has 14 residues. The V end lost 2 bases, the J end lost 1 base, and 8 bases lay between the germline ends. The CDR3 loop reads CATSDSSVSYEQYF. Written as DNA, the CDR3 is TGTGCCACCAGTGATTCTTCCGTATCCTACGAGCAGTACTTC.